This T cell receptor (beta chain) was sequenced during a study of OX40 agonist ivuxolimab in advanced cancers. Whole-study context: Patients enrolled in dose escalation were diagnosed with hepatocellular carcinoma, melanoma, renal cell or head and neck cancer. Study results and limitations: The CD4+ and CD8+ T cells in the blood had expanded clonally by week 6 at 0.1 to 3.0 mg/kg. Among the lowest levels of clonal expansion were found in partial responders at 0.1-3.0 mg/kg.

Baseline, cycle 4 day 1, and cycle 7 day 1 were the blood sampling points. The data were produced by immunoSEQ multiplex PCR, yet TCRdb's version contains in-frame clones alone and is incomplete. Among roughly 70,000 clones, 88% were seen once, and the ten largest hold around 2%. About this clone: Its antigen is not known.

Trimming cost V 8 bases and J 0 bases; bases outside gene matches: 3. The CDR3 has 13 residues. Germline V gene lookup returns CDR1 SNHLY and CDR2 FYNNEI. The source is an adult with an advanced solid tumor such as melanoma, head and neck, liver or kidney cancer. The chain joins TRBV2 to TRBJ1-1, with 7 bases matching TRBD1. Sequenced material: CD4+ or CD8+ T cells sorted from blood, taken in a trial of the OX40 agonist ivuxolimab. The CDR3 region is CASRQGLNTEAFF. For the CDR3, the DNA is TGTGCCAGCCGACAGGGCCTGAACACTGAAGCTTTCTTT.